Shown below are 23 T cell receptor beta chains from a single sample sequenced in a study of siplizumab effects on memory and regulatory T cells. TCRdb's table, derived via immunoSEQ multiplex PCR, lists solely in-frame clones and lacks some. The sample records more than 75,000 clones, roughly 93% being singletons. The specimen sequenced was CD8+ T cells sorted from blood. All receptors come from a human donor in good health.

The CDR3 DNA reads as TGTGCCAGCAGCCCTGGGAAGGGGGGACCGAACACTGAAGCTTTCTTT. Its protein is CASSPGKGGPNTEAFF. The chain uses TRBV11-2 and TRBJ1-1, with D perhaps TRBD1 (6 bases). V was pared by 5 bases and J by 1 base, with 17 bases between. This CDR3 has 16 residues. Germline V gene sequence: CDR1 SGHAT, CDR2 FQNNGV. Full variable domain (missing parts from reference TRBV11-2 and TRBJ1-1): EAGVAQSPRYKIIEKRQSVAFWCNPISGHATLYWYQQILGQGPKLLIQFQNNGVVDDSQLPKDRFSAERLKGVDSTLKIQPAKLEDSAVYLCASSPGKGGPNTEAFFGQGTRLTVV.

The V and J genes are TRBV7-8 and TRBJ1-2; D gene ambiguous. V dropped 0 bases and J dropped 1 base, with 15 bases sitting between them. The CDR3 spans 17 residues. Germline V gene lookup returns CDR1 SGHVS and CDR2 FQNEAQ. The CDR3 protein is CASSLAFSTELNYGYTF. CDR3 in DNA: TGTGCCAGCAGCTTAGCCTTTTCAACAGAACTTAACTATGGCTACACCTTC.

CDR3 amino acids: CASSLGTGDGYTF. CDR3 nucleotide sequence: TGTGCCAGCAGCTTGGGGACAGGGGATGGCTACACCTTC. J is TRBJ1-2 and V is TRBV7-3; TRBD1 matches 10 bases. The CDR3 loop spans 13 amino acids. Germline lookup yields CDR1 SGHTA and CDR2 FQGTGA. V lost 3 bases to trimming and J lost 6 bases; unmatched junction nucleotides: 1.

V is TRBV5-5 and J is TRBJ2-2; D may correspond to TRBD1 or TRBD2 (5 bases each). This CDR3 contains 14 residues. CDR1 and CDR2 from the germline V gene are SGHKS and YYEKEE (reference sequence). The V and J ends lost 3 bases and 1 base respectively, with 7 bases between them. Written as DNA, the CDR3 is TGTGCCAGCAGCTCGGGACGGAACACCGGGGAGCTGTTTTTT. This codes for CASSSGRNTGELFF.

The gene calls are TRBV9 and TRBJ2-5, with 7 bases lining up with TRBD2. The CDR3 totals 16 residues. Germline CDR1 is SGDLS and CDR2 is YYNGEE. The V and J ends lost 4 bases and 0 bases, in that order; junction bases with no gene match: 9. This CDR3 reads CASSSASSGNQETQYF. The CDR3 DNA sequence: TGTGCCAGCAGCTCCGCATCTAGCGGAAACCAAGAGACCCAGTACTTC.

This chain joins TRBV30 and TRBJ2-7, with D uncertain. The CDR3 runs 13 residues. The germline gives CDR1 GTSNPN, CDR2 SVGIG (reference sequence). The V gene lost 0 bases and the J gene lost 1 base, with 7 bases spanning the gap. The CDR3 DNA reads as TGTGCCTGGAGTGTAAGTTTTTCCTACGAGCAGTACTTC. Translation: CAWSVSFSYEQYF.

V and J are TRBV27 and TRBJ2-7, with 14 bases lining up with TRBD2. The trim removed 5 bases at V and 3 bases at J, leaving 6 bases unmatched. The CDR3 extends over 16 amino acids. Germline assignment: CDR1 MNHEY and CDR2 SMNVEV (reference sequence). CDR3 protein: CASSPGTSGRLYEQYF. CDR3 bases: TGTGCCAGCAGTCCCGGGACTAGCGGGAGACTCTACGAGCAGTACTTC.

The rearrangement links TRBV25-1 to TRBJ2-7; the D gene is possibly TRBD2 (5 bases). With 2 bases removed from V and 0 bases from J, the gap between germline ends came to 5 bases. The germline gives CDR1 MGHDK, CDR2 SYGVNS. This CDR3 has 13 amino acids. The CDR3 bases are TGTGCCAGCAGTGAAGGGAGCTCCTACGAGCAGTACTTC. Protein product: CASSEGSSYEQYF.

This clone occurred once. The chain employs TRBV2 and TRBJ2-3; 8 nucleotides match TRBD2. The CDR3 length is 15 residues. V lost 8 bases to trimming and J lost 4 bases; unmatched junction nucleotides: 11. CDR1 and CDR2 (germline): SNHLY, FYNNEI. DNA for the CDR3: TGTGCCAGCGCCCTCGGGGGGGCGTCCCCAGATACGCAGTATTTT. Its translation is CASALGGASPDTQYF.

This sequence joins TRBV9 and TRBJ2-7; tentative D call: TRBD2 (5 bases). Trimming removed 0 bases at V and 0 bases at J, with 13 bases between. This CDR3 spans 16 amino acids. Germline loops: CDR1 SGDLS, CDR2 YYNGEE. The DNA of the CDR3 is TGTGCCAGCAGCGTAGAAGGACGGGGTAGCTCCTACGAGCAGTACTTC. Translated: CASSVEGRGSSYEQYF.

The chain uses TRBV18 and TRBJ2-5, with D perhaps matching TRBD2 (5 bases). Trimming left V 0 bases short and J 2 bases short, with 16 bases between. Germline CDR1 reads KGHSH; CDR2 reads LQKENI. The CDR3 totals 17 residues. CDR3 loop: CASSPPSVGRGQETQYF. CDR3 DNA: TGTGCCAGCTCACCACCGAGCGTTGGACGGGGACAAGAGACCCAGTACTTC.

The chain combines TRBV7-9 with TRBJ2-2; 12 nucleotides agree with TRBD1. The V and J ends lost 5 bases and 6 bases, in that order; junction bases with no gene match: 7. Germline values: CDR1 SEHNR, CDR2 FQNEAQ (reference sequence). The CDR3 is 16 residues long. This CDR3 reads CASSPLGQGAPGELFF. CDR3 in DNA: TGTGCCAGCAGCCCTCTGGGACAGGGGGCCCCCGGGGAGCTGTTTTTT.

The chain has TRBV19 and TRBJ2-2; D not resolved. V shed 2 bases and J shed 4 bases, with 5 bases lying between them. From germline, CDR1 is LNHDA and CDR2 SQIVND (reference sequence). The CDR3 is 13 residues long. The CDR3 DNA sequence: TGTGCCAGTAGTATATGGACCACCGGGGAGCTGTTTTTT. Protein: CASSIWTTGELFF.

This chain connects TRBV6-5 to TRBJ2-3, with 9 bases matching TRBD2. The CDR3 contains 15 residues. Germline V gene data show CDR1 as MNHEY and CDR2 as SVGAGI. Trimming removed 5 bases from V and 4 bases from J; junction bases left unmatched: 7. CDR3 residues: CASSSLAGVADTQYF. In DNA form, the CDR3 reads TGTGCCAGCAGTAGCTTAGCGGGAGTTGCAGATACGCAGTATTTT.

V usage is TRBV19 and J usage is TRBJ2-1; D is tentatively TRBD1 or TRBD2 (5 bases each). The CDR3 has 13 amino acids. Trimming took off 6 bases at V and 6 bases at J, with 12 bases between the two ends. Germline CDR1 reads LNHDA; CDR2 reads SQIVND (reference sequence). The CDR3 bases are TGTGCCAGTAGCGCCGGGACCCTCAATGAGCAGTTCTTC. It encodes CASSAGTLNEQFF.

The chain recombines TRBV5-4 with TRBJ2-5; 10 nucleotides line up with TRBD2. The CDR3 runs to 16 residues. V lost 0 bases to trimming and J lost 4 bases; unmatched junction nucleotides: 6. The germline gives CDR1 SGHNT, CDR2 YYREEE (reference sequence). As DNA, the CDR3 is TGTGCCAGCAGCTTGGTGCTAGCGGGGGTCCGAGAGACCCAGTACTTC. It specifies CASSLVLAGVRETQYF.

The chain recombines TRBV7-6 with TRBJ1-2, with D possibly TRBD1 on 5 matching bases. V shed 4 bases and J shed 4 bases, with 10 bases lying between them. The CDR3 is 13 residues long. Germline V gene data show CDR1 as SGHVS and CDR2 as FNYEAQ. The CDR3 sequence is CASSSQGSYGYTF. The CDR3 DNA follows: TGTGCCAGCAGCTCGCAGGGCTCCTATGGCTACACCTTC.

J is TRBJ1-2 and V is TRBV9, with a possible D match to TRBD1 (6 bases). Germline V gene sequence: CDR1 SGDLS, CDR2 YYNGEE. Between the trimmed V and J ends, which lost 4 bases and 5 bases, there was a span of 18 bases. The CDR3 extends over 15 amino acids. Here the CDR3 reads CASSTPRGQGYGYTF. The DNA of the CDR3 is TGTGCCAGCAGCACCCCCCGTGGGCAGGGGTATGGCTACACCTTC.

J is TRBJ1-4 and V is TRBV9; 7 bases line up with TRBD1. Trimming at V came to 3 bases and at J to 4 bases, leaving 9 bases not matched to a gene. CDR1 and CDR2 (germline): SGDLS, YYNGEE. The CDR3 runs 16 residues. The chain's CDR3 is CASSGQYDRDNEKLFF. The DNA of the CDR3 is TGTGCCAGCAGCGGCCAATACGACAGGGATAATGAAAAACTGTTTTTT.

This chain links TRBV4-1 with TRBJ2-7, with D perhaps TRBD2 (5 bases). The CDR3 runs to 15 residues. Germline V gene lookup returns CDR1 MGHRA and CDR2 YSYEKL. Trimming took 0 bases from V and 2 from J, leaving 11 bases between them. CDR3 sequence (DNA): TGCGCCAGCAGCCAAGAGGAAAGCGGAACCTACGAGCAGTACTTC. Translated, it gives CASSQEESGTYEQYF.

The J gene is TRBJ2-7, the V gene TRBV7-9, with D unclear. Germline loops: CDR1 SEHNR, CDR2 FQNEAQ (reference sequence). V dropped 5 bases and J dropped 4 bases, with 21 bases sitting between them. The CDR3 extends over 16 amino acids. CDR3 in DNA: TGTGCCAGCAGCCAAAACGACTTCGGGCCGACTTACGAGCAGTACTTC. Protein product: CASSQNDFGPTYEQYF.

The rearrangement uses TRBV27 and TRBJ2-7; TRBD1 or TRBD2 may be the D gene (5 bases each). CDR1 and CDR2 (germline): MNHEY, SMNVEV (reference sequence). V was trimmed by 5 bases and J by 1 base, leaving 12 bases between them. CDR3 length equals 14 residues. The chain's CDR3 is CASSPRGTSYEQYF. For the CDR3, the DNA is TGTGCCAGCAGTCCCCGGGGCACTTCCTACGAGCAGTACTTC.

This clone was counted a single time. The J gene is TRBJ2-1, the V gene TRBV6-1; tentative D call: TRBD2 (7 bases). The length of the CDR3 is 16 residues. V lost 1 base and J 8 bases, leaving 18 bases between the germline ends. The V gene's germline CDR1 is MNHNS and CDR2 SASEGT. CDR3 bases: TGTGCCAGCAGTGAAGGGGGGGGGCGGCAGGGTTATGAGCAGTTCTTC. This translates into CASSEGGGRQGYEQFF.